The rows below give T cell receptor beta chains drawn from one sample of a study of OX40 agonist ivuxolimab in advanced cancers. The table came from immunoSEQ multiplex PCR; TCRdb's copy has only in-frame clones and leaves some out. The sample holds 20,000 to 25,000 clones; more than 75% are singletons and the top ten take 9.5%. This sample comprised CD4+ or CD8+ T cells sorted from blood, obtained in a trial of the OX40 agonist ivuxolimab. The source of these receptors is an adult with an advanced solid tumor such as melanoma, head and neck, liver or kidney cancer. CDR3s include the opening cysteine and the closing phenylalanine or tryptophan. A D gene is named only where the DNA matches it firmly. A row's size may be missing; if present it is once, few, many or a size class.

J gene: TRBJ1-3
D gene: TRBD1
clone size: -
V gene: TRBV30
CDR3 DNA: TGTGCCTGGGGGACAGGGAGCTCTGGAAACACCATATATTTT
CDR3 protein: CAWGTGSSGNTIYF

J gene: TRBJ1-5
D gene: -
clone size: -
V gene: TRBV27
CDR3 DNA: TGTGCCAGCAGTTTACAGTATAATCAGCCCCAGCATTTT
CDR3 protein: CASSLQYNQPQHF

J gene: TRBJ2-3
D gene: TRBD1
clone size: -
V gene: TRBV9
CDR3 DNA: TGTGCCAGCAGCCGAGGGGGCAGGGGGCGCGACTGGCCAGATACGCAGTATTTT
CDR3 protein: CASSRGGRGRDWPDTQYF

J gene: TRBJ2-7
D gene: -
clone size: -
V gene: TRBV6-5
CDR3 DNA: TGTGCCAGCAGTTATCCGGGACAACTCGACGAGCAGTACTTC
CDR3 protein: CASSYPGQLDEQYF

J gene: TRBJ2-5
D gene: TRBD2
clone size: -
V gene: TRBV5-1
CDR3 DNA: TGCGCCAGCAGCCCCTCGGTTAGCGGGGTCTTAAAGACCCAGTACTTC
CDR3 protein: CASSPSVSGVLKTQYF

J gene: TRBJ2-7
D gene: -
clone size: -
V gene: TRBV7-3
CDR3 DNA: TGTGCCAGCAGCCTGGAGTGGGGTGGCGAGCAGTACTTC
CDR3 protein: CASSLEWGGEQYF

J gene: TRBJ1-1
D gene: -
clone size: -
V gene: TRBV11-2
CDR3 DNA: TGTGCCAGCAGCTTACAGGGTTTCGAAGCTTTCTTT
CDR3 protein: CASSLQGFEAFF

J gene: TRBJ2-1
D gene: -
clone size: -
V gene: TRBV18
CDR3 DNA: TGTGCCAGCTCACCACCAGGGACAAGTTACAATGAGCAGTTCTTC
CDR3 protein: CASSPPGTSYNEQFF

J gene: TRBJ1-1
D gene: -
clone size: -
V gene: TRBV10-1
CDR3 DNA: TGCGCCAGCAGTGGCTACCTAAACACTGAAGCTTTCTTT
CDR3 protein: CASSGYLNTEAFF

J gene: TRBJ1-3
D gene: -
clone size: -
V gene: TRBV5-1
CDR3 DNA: TGCGCCAGCAGCCCAGACCTCTCTGGAAACACCATATATTTT
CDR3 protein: CASSPDLSGNTIYF

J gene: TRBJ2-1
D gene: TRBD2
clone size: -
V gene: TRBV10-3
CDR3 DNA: TGTGCCATCAGTGGGAGTCGGGGGGACAATGAGCAGTTCTTC
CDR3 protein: CAISGSRGDNEQFF

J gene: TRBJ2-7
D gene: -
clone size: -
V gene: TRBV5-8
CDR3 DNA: TGTGCCAGCAGCTTTTACAGCGGCTACGAGCAGTACTTC
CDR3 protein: CASSFYSGYEQYF

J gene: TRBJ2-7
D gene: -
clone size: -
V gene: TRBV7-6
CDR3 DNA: TGTGCCAGCTCCACCCCCGGGAACTCCTACGAGCAGTACTTC
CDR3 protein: CASSTPGNSYEQYF

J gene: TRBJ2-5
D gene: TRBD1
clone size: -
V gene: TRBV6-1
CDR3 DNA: TGTGCCAGCCTAAAGGACAGGCTAGGAGAGACCCAGTACTTC
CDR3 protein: CASLKDRLGETQYF

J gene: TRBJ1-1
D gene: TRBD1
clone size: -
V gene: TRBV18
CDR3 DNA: TGTGCCAGCTCCCGGGGACAGATTACGATGAACACTGAAGCTTTCTTT
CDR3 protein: CASSRGQITMNTEAFF

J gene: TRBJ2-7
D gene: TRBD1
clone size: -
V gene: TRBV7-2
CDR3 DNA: TGTGCCAGCAGCGAACAGGGGGACGAGCAGTACTTC
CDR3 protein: CASSEQGDEQYF

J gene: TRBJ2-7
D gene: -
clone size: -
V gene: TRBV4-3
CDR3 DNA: TGCGCCAGCAGCGGGGGGCCCCCCTCCTACGAGCAGTACTTC
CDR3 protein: CASSGGPPSYEQYF

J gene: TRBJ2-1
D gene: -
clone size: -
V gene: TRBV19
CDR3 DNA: TGTGCCAGTAGTATTAAGGGCCAACTTAATGAGCAGTTCTTC
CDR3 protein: CASSIKGQLNEQFF

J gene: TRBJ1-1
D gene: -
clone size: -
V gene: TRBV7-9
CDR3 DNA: TGTGCCAGCAGTTTGTACAGAGAAGCTTTCTTT
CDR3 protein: CASSLYREAFF

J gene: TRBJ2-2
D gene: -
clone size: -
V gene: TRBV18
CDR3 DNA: TGTGCCAGCTCACCGCGAGACAGAAACACCGGGGAGCTGTTTTTT
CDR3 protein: CASSPRDRNTGELFF

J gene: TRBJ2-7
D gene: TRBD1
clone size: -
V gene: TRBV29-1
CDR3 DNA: TGCAGCGTCCGCCGACAGGGGGGCGAGCAGTACTTC
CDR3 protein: CSVRRQGGEQYF

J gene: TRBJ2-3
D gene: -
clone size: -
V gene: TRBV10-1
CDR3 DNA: TGCGCCAGCAGCGGTTCTGGGGGGCGTAAGGATACGCAGTATTTT
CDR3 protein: CASSGSGGRKDTQYF

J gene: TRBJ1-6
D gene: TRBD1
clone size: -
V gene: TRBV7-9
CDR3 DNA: TGTGCCAGCAGCTTATCGGGACAGGGGTATTCACCCCTCCACTTT
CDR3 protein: CASSLSGQGYSPLHF

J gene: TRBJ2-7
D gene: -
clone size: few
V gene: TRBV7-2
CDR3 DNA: TGTGCCAGCAGCGGGAGAGGACGTAGCCGGGAGGAGCAGTACTTC
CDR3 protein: CASSGRGRSREEQYF

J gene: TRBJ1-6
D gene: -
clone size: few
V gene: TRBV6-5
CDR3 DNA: TGTGCCAGCAGTTACGTAGACTCCTATAATTCACCCCTCCACTTT
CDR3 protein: CASSYVDSYNSPLHF

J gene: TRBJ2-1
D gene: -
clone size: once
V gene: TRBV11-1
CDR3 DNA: TGTGCCAGCAGCTTCGACCGGGAGAGAGAGCAGTTCTTC
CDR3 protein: CASSFDREREQFF

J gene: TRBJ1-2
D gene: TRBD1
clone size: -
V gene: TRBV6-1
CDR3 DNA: TGTGCCAGCAGTGAAGCAGGGGGCGACTATGGCTACACCTTC
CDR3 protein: CASSEAGGDYGYTF

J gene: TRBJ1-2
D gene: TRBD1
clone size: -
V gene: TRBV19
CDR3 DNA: TGTGCCAGTAGTATCCGGACAGGGGGAACTACCCTCTATGGCTACACCTTC
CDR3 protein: CASSIRTGGTTLYGYTF

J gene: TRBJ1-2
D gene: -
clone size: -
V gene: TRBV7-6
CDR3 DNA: TGTGCCAGCAGCTTAGAGGAGTCGGACAGAAACCCCCTTGGCTACACCTTC
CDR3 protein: CASSLEESDRNPLGYTF

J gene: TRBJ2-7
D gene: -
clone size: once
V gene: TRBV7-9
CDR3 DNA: TGTGCCAGCAGCTTAGCTCGTCCGTCCGGTTTTACCTACGAGCAGTACTTC
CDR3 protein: CASSLARPSGFTYEQYF

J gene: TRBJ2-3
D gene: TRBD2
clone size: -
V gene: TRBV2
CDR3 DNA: TGTGCCAACCCAGAAAACAAAGGGACTAGTTCGGCAGATACGCAGTATTTT
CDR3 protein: CANPENKGTSSADTQYF

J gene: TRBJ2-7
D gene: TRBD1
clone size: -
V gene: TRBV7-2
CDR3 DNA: TGTGCCAGCAGCGAACAGGGGGACGAGCAGTACTTC
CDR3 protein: CASSEQGDEQYF

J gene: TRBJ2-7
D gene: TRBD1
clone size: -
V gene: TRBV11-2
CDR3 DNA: TGTGCCAGCAGCTTAGATTCAACGACAGGGAGCGAGCAGTACTTC
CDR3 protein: CASSLDSTTGSEQYF

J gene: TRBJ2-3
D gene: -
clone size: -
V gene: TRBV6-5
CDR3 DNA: TGTGCCAGCAGTTCTACTAGTCTCGCAGATACGCAGTATTTT
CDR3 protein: CASSSTSLADTQYF

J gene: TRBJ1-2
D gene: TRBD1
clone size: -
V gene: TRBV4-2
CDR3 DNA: TGTGCCAGCAGCCCAGTCCAAGGACAGGGGCGAGGATATGGCTACACCTTC
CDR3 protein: CASSPVQGQGRGYGYTF

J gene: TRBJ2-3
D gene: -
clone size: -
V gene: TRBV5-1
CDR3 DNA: TGCGCCAGCAGCGAGCCGGCCGATACGCAGTATTTT
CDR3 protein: CASSEPADTQYF

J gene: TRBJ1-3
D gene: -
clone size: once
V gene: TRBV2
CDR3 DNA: TGTGCCAGCAGGGGCAGGTCCCTCGGAAACACCATATATTTT
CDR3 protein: CASRGRSLGNTIYF

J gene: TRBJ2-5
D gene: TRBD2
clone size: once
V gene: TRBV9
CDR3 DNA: TGTGCCAGCAGCGTGACGGGGGGGAACCAAGAGACCCAGTACTTC
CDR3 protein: CASSVTGGNQETQYF

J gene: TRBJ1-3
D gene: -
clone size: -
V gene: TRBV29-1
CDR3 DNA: TGCAGCGCTGGACAGAGCTCTGGAAACACCATATATTTT
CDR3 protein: CSAGQSSGNTIYF

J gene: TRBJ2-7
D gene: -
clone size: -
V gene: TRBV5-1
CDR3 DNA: TGCGCCAGCAGCTTGGGGGGAAGCCAATTTGGGGAGCAGTACTTC
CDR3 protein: CASSLGGSQFGEQYF

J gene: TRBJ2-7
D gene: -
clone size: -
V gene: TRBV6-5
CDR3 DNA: TGTGCCAGCAGGGAGATACTACGGTCCTACGAGCAGTACTTC
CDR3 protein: CASREILRSYEQYF

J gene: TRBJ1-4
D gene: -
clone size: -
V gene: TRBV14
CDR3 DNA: TGTGCCAGCAGCCAAGTGTCCCCCACAGCGGACTATGAAAAACTGTTTTTT
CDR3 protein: CASSQVSPTADYEKLFF

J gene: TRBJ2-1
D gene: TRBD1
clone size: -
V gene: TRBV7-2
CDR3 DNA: TGTGCCAGCAGCTCCGACAGGGGGAAGGGTGAGCAGTTCTTC
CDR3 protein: CASSSDRGKGEQFF

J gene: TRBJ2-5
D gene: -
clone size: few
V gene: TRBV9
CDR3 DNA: TGTGCCAGCAGCCCCAGCAGGGCAGAGACCCAGTACTTC
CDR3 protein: CASSPSRAETQYF

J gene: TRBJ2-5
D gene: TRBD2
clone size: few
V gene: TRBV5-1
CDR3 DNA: TGCGCCAGCGGCGGACTAGCGGGGGGACACGAGTACGAGACCCAGTACTTC
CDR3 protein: CASGGLAGGHEYETQYF

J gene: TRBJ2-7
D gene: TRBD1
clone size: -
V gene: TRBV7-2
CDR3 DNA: TGTGCCAGCAGCTTGAACACAGGGGGCGCGGGAGACGAGCAGTACTTC
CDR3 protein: CASSLNTGGAGDEQYF

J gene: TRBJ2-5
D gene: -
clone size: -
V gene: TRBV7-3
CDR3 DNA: TGTGCCAGCAGCCTGGGGGGGCCCCAAGAGACCCAGTACTTC
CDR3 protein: CASSLGGPQETQYF

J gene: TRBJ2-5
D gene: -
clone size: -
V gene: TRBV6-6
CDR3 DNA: TGTGCCAGCAGTTCAGACCTATACCAAGAGACCCAGTACTTC
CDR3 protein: CASSSDLYQETQYF

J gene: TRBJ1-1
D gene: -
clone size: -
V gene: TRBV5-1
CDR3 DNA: TGCGCCAGCAGCTTGGAGGGGGGGAACACTGAAGCTTTCTTT
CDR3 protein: CASSLEGGNTEAFF

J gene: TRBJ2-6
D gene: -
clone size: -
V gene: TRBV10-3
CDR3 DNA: TGTGCCATCAGTGAGGCAGCTACAAGCTCTGGGGCCAACGTCCTGACTTTC
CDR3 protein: CAISEAATSSGANVLTF

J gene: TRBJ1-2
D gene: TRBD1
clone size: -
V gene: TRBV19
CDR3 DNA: TGTGCCAGTAGTCTCGGGACAGGGAATGGCTACACCTTC
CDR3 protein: CASSLGTGNGYTF

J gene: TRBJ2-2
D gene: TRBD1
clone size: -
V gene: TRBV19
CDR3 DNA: TGTGCCAGTAGGCGAGGGGGCTCGAACACCGGGGAGCTGTTTTTT
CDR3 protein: CASRRGGSNTGELFF

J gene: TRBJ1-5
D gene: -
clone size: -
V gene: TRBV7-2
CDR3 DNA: TGTGCCAGCAGCTTAGTCGCGGGGATTAGCAATCAGCCCCAGCATTTT
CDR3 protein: CASSLVAGISNQPQHF

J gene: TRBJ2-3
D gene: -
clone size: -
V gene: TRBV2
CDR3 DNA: TGTGCCAGCAGTGAGAACAGCGGAGGATTCACAGATACGCAGTATTTT
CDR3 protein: CASSENSGGFTDTQYF

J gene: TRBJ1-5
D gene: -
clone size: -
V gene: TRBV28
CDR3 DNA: TGTGCCAAGGGATCTAATCAGCCCCAGCATTTT
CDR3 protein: CAKGSNQPQHF

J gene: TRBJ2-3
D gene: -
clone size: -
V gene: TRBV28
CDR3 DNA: TGTGCCAGCAGTAGTGGGGAGTATACAGATACGCAGTATTTT
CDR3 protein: CASSSGEYTDTQYF

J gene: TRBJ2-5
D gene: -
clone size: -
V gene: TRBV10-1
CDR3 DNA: TGCGCCAGCAGAAAACACGGTAGACAAGAGACCCAGTACTTC
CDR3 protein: CASRKHGRQETQYF

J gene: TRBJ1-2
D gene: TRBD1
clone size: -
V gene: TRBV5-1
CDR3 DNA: TGCGCCAGCAGTCCCGGGACAGGGGGAGGCTACACCTTC
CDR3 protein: CASSPGTGGGYTF

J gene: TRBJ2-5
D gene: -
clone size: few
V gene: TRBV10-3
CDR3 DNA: TGTGCCATCAGTGAGGGGGCAGGACAAGAGACCCAGTACTTC
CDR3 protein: CAISEGAGQETQYF

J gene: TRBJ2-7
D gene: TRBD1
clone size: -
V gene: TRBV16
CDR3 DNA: TGTGCCAGCAGCCACCCGAGGGACAGGGGGTTATACGAGCAGTACTTC
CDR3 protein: CASSHPRDRGLYEQYF